This T cell receptor (beta chain) emerged from a study of cytomegalovirus exposure and HLA in healthy donors. Primers included in the PCR were 60 Vbeta and 13 Jbeta primers. The assay was immunoSEQ multiplex PCR, and TCRdb's table has in-frame clones only and misses some. The sample holds 150,000 to 250,000 clones. For this clone: As yet, its antigen is unknown.

This CDR3 region has 14 residues. The V gene's germline CDR1 is SEHNR and CDR2 FQNEAQ (reference sequence). Trimming removed 6 bases at V and 4 bases at J, with 15 bases between. Notes on the study in general: A later analysis revealed that TCR association rates differed between HLA loci, peaking at DRB1 and bottoming out at HLA-C. Highly shared variants forming one cluster were likely a sequencing artifact.

Sampled while nominally healthy, donors likely had unrecorded immune exposures. V gene TRBV7-9 combines with J gene TRBJ1-2, with a possible D match to TRBD1 (5 bases). The clonotype originates from a boy aged 10-17 years in good health and CMV-seronegative. Sequencing was carried out using PBMCs. The CDR3 nucleotides read TGTGCCAGCAGTAATTCCGACAGTATCTATGGCTACACCTTC. It specifies CASSNSDSIYGYTF.